This passage covers 21 T cell receptor beta chains from one sample sequenced in a study of shared clonotypes between healthy human individuals. The method was immunoSEQ multiplex PCR; TCRdb's version includes in-frame clones alone and lacks a portion of them. The sample lists about half a million clones, approximately 80% occurring once. What was sequenced was PBMCs. The source of these receptors is a woman aged 40 to 50 in good health. Some clones in this sample may be carry-over from other donors' samples.

The rearrangement uses TRBV28 and TRBJ1-1; no firm D call. CDR3 length: 12 amino acids. V shed 3 bases and J shed 8 bases, with 10 bases lying between them. Germline-derived CDR1 and CDR2 are MDHEN and SYDVKM. CDR3 loop: CASSFRSGEAFF. DNA for the CDR3: TGTGCCAGCAGTTTTCGCTCCGGGGAAGCTTTCTTT.

A note on this clone: A far larger clone is one nucleotide away, so this likely arose from a read error. Here the CDR3 omits its conserved ending phenylalanine or tryptophan, so a read error is the likely source. V and J are TRBV6-1 and TRBJ1-2; TRBD1 aligns across 8 bases. The germline V gene encodes CDR1 MNHNS and CDR2 SASEGT. There are 15 residues in the CDR3. V gave up 2 bases and J gave up 4 bases; unmatched junction bases: 6. Written as DNA, the CDR3 is TGTGCCAGCAGTGAACTTGGACAGGGCGGCTATGGCTACACCGTC. Translation: CASSELGQGGYGYTV.

A note on this clone: Other DNA sequences from this sample encode an identical CDR3 as well. This rearrangement joins TRBV11-2 to TRBJ2-1; D unresolved. CDR1 and CDR2 (germline): SGHAT, FQNNGV. The germline V and J ends were trimmed by 1 base and 4 bases, with 5 bases remaining between them. The CDR3 covers 13 residues. The CDR3 DNA sequence: TGTGCCAGCAGCTTAGGACAATACAATGAGCAGTTCTTC. Translating it yields CASSLGQYNEQFF.

For this clone: With only one base between it and a far larger clone, this is likely a read error. The sample has other DNA sequences that encode this CDR3 too. The rearrangement joins TRBV7-3 to TRBJ2-3; D not certain. V was shortened by 6 bases and J by 10 bases, with 17 bases between the two germline ends. The germline V gene encodes CDR1 SGHTA and CDR2 FQGTGA. The CDR3 extends over 13 amino acids. The CDR3 loop is CASSSGWKKAQYF. In DNA, the CDR3 is TGTGCCAGCAGTTCCGGGTGGAAGAAGGCGCAGTATTTT.

On this clone: Additional DNA sequences in this sample encode the identical CDR3. The chain carries TRBV7-6 and TRBJ2-5; no firm D call. This CDR3 is 13 amino acids long. Germline V gene sequence: CDR1 SGHVS, CDR2 FNYEAQ. V was shortened by 1 base and J by 0 bases, with 3 bases between the two germline ends. The CDR3 spells CASSLGNQETQYF. CDR3 bases: TGTGCCAGCAGCTTAGGAAACCAAGAGACCCAGTACTTC.

This clone was seen once. This rearrangement joins TRBV28 to TRBJ1-2; unclear D gene. From germline, CDR1 is MDHEN and CDR2 SYDVKM. The CDR3 sequence is 13 residues long. Trimming removed 3 bases from V and 2 bases from J, with 7 bases in between. CDR3 DNA: TGTGCCAGCAGTTTTTCGACAAACTATGGCTACACCTTC. Its protein is CASSFSTNYGYTF.

V is TRBV6-6 and J is TRBJ2-7; D gene uncertain. This CDR3 spans 16 amino acids. Trimming cost V 0 bases and J 0 bases, with 12 bases left between them. Germline lookup yields CDR1 MNHNY and CDR2 SVGAGI (reference sequence). Here the CDR3 DNA reads TGTGCCAGCAGTTACTCCGCAGGCCTGCGCTCCTACGAGCAGTACTTC. It is translated as CASSYSAGLRSYEQYF.

This clone was detected a few times. The J gene is TRBJ1-3, the V gene TRBV10-2, with no clear D. The CDR3 extends over 15 amino acids. Trimming stripped 2 bases from V and 0 bases from J, with 8 bases between. CDR1 and CDR2 (germline): WSHSY, SAAADI. In DNA form, the CDR3 reads TGCGCCAGCAGTGAGCGGATAAGCTCTGGAAACACCATATATTTT. The encoded protein is CASSERISSGNTIYF.

Turning to this clone: This may stem from a read error, because a much larger clone lies one nucleotide away. The sample has other DNA sequences that encode this CDR3 too. The V call is TRBV11-2, the J call TRBJ2-7, with 9 nucleotides matching TRBD2. The V gene end was trimmed by 5 bases and the J gene end by 7 bases; junction bases not matched to a gene: 12. Germline V lookup: CDR1 SGHAT, CDR2 FQNNGV. This CDR3 contains 15 residues. This CDR3 is CASSPRLAGTSEQYF. In DNA, the CDR3 is TGTGCCAGCAGCCCTCGCCTAGCGGGGACCTCTGAGCAGTACTTC.

The chain joins TRBV5-3 to TRBJ1-3; the match to TRBD1 covers 8 bases. TRBV5-3 is filed as an ORF, its function uncertain. This CDR3 contains 14 residues. The trim removed 4 bases at V and 5 bases at J, leaving 5 bases unmatched. The CDR3 sequence is CARSDGQGRNTIYF. CDR3 DNA sequence: TGTGCCAGAAGCGACGGACAGGGTAGAAACACCATATATTTT.

This chain connects TRBV25-1 to TRBJ2-1; D unresolved. The CDR3 is made up of 14 amino acids. V dropped 2 bases and J dropped 8 bases, with 13 bases sitting between them. Germline CDR1 reads MGHDK; CDR2 reads SYGVNS. The CDR3 nucleotides are TGTGCCAGCAGTGAAAATTTTAGGGTCCATGAGCAGTTCTTC. This translates into CASSENFRVHEQFF.

The chain couples TRBV2 to TRBJ2-7; D is unresolved. The CDR3 has 14 residues. Per germline, CDR1 SNHLY and CDR2 FYNNEI. V shed 2 bases and J shed 5 bases, with 13 bases lying between them. The CDR3 is CASSENWDPHEQYF. The CDR3 DNA reads TGTGCCAGCAGTGAAAACTGGGATCCCCACGAGCAGTACTTC. The whole variable domain, remainder taken from reference TRBV2 and TRBJ2-7, is EPEVTQTPSHQVTQMGQEVILRCVPISNHLYFYWYRQILGQKVEFLVSFYNNEISEKSEIFDDQFSVERPDGSNFTLKIRSTKLEDSAMYFCASSENWDPHEQYFGPGTRLTVT.

The table lists this clone with many counts. Other DNA variants within this sample encode the same CDR3. The chain recombines TRBV5-4 with TRBJ2-7, with 8 positions matching TRBD2. V lost 3 bases to trimming and J lost 5 bases; unmatched junction nucleotides: 7. The CDR3 covers 14 residues. CDR1 is SGHNT, CDR2 YYREEE, per germline (reference sequence). CDR3 DNA sequence: TGTGCCAGCAGCTGGCGGGGGGCCGTCGACGAGCAGTACTTC. Protein: CASSWRGAVDEQYF.

The chain joins TRBV7-3 to TRBJ1-1; tentatively, D is TRBD1 (6 bases). Trimming removed 1 base at V and 4 bases at J, with 10 bases between. CDR3 length: 14 residues. Germline V CDR1 and CDR2: SGHTA, FQGTGA. The CDR3 coding sequence is TGTGCCAGCAGCTTAAACAGGGCTGGCACTGAAGCTTTCTTT. Protein product: CASSLNRAGTEAFF.

As DNA, the CDR3 is TGCGCCAGCAGCTCTGAGAGGGAGGTGCAGTTCTTC. It yields the protein CASSSEREVQFF. V gene TRBV10-1 combines with J gene TRBJ2-1; D possibly corresponds to TRBD2 (6 bases). V lost 6 bases to trimming and J lost 12 bases, with 15 bases between them. CDR1 is WNHNN and CDR2 is SYGVQD in the germline V gene (reference sequence). The CDR3 totals 12 residues.

This clone occurred once. The V and J genes are TRBV7-9 and TRBJ1-1; 8 nucleotides agree with TRBD1. The CDR3 totals 16 residues. CDR1 is SEHNR, CDR2 FQNEAQ, per germline (reference sequence). Trimming removed 5 bases from V and 6 bases from J; junction bases left unmatched: 14. The CDR3 sequence: CASSPDRGLVGAEAFF. Here the CDR3 DNA reads TGTGCCAGCAGCCCTGACAGGGGTCTCGTCGGAGCTGAAGCTTTCTTT.

Worth noting for this clone: A single base is all that separates this from a far larger clone, so a read error is likely. In the same sample, other DNA sequences code for this CDR3. The chain joins TRBV28 to TRBJ1-5; D gene unclear. The germline V gene encodes CDR1 MDHEN and CDR2 SYDVKM. The CDR3 length is 14 residues. The CDR3 DNA follows: TGTGCCAGCAGGAATCCCTCGATAGGTCAGCCCCAGCATTTC. Encoded protein: CASRNPSIGQPQHF.

This clone was counted many times. The chain couples TRBV6-4 to TRBJ2-1; the D is unclear. Germline assignment: CDR1 MRHNA and CDR2 SNTAGT. This CDR3 contains 13 residues. V lost 2 bases and J lost 7, with 9 bases in between. The CDR3 reads CASSDTPENEQFF. The CDR3 DNA is TGTGCCAGCAGTGACACACCAGAGAATGAGCAGTTCTTC.

V is TRBV7-2 and J is TRBJ1-1, with 7 bases matching TRBD1. The germline CDR1 and CDR2 sequences are SGHTA and FQGNSA. Losses at the gene ends were 5 bases for V and 0 bases for J; bases not matched to a gene: 6. This CDR3 has 15 amino acids. Written as DNA, the CDR3 is TGTGCCAGCAGCGCAAGACAGGGTTTGAACACTGAAGCTTTCTTT. It translates to CASSARQGLNTEAFF.

The DNA of the CDR3 is TGCGCCAGCAGTCCCGGGACTAGCGGGAGGCCTACCGGGGAGCTGTTTTTT. Translation: CASSPGTSGRPTGELFF. This chain joins TRBV5-1 and TRBJ2-2; 15 nucleotides agree with TRBD2. The V gene end was trimmed by 5 bases and the J gene end by 5 bases; junction bases not matched to a gene: 7. Germline-derived CDR1 and CDR2 are SGHRS and YFSETQ. CDR3 length: 17 amino acids.

This clone was detected only a few times. The chain combines TRBV9 with TRBJ2-7, with TRBD1 identical over 8 bases. Germline V CDR1 and CDR2: SGDLS, YYNGEE. V lost 4 bases to trimming and J lost 3 bases; unmatched junction nucleotides: 9. This CDR3 is 15 amino acids long. The CDR3 region has the DNA TGTGCCAGCAGCCCCCGGACAGGGTCAATCTACGAGCAGTACTTC. Residues: CASSPRTGSIYEQYF.